This TCR beta chain originates from a study of blood T cell repertoires in COVID-19 (dated by TCRdb to 2018 to 2020). Study-level background: The collaborator samples originated in the United States, Italy and Spain and spanned the acute and convalescent phases of COVID-19. The prospective study material was composed of cDNA or gDNA derived from T cells, B-cell-depleted T cells, or PBMCs. Deeply sampled blood TCRbeta repertoires from subjects exposed to, actively infected with, or recovered from COVID-19 were included in the dataset. The repertoires were released in a freely available public database intended as a resource for research on the immune response to SARS-CoV-2. The samples were drawn from the first 160 participants of the ongoing ImmuneRACE study and from under 1,500 subjects provided by 6 global collaborators. Nearly every sample came with metadata listing a de-identified subject ID, COVID-19 status, age in years and sex. Where available, HLA class I and class II types were obtained from metadata supplied by the sample provider rather than from assay-based typing. What the study reported, not specific to this receptor: The quantity of clinical and demographic metadata differed by source and by participant and was supplied without curation.

TCRbeta CDR3 regions were amplified from genomic DNA using the immunoSEQ Assay, a bias-controlled multiplex PCR. From the authors' description of their analysis: Nucleated cell counts per sample were estimated from amplification of reference gene primers within the assay. Sequence reads were collapsed and filtered to measure the absolute abundance of every unique TCRbeta CDR3 rearrangement. Productive Simpson clonality was computed per sample as the square root of Simpson's diversity index over productive rearrangements. TCRdb re-hosts the immuneACCESS table, in-frame sequences only. Its copies lack some clones; in the studies checked, an unresolved V gene accounts for under half of them, and the cause for the rest is not known. V, J and clone size reflect that table, while D and trimming were determined from the DNA. This sample holds about 250,000 clones; around 88% were observed only once. Jointly, the top ten make up roughly 6.8% of the sample.

In Seattle, one collaborating source enrolled patients while the infection was active and tracked those patients longitudinally over the course of disease. Collaborating institutions collected whole blood in K2EDTA tubes following their own protocols. Collaborator samples were shipped for TCRbeta analysis as frozen whole blood, isolated PBMCs, or DNA extracted from either sample type. Including cysteine and phenylalanine, the CDR3 has 16 amino acids. Solely the CDR3 DNA is kept, with 48 bases framed from the first base. The V and J ends are trimmed by 1 base and 4 bases, leaving 11 bases between them. CDR1 and CDR2 (SGHVS, FQNEAQ) derive from the germline V gene. With respect to this clone: Which antigen it targets is not known. Nothing much larger sits one base from this clone, and base qualities are not available.

The sequence joins TRBV7-8 to TRBJ2-6, and possibly TRBD2, on 5 matching bases. The sample comprised peripheral blood. This receptor was identified in a woman in her twenties or thirties with COVID-19, enrolled during active disease. For the CDR3, the sequence is CASSLGGELGANVLTF. The bases are TGTGCCAGCAGCTTAGGTGGGGAGCTAGGGGCCAACGTCCTGACTTTC.